Reported below is one TCR beta chain. Germline V gene lookup returns CDR1 SGHTA and CDR2 FQGNSA. This CDR3 is built from 17 residues. Trimming removed 2 bases from V and 2 bases from J; junction bases left unmatched: 10. This record belongs to a study of T cell responses to AZD1222 COVID-19 vaccine. Here immunoSEQ multiplex PCR was the method, and the copy in TCRdb shows in-frame clones only, minus some. Of about 84,000 clones detected, over 75% appear once; the ten largest clones hold about 12%. This chain links TRBV7-2 with TRBJ1-2; 8 bases are shared with TRBD1. Sample: peripheral blood, taken 28 days after the second AZD1222 dose. This receptor was taken from an adult who received the AZD1222 COVID-19 vaccine. The CDR3 region is CASSLLPGGGFNYGYTF. CDR3 bases: TGTGCCAGCAGCTTACTCCCAGGGGGCGGTTTCAACTATGGCTACACCTTC.